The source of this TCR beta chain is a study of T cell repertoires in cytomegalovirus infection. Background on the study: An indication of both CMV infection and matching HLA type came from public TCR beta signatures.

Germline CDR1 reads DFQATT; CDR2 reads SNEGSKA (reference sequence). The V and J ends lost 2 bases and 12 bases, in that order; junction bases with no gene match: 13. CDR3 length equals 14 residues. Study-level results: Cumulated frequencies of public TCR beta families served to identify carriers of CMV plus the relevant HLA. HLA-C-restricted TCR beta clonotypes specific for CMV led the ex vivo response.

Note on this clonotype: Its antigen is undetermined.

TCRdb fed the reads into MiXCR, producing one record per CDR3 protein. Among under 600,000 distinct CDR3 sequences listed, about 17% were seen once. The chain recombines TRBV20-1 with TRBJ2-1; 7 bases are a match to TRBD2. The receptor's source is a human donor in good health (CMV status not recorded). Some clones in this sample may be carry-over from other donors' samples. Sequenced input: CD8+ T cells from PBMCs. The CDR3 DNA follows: TGCAGTGCTAGATGGCGGGAGTATGCGGACGGGCAGTTCTTC. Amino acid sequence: CSARWREYADGQFF.